This TCR beta chain came from a study of cytomegalovirus exposure and HLA in healthy donors. Study results and limitations: A few of the chains that were CMV-associated were confirmed in vitro to be specific for CMV antigens.

60 Vbeta and 13 Jbeta primers were used in PCR. Original processing notes: An analysis performed later counted around 86 million unique TCR beta chains (around 10 million of them shared). Generated by immunoSEQ multiplex PCR, the TCRdb table keeps only in-frame clones and is missing some. From that table come the V and J calls and clone size; the DNA was used to work out D and trimming. Found here are 40,000 or so clones, roughly 60% of them singletons; the top ten hold roughly 8.9%. The count of this clone is one. Its antigen is as yet unknown. Germline lookup yields CDR1 KGHSH and CDR2 LQKENI. Trimming pared 10 bases from V and 3 bases from J, leaving 15 bases between. The CDR3 spans 13 residues.

The chain recombines TRBV18 with TRBJ1-2; the D gene is possibly TRBD1 (6 bases). The sequenced material came from PBMCs. This receptor was obtained from a human donor in good health. CDR3 nucleotide sequence: TGTGCCACCGCAGGGGCGATTGACTATGGCTACACCTTC. It encodes CATAGAIDYGYTF.